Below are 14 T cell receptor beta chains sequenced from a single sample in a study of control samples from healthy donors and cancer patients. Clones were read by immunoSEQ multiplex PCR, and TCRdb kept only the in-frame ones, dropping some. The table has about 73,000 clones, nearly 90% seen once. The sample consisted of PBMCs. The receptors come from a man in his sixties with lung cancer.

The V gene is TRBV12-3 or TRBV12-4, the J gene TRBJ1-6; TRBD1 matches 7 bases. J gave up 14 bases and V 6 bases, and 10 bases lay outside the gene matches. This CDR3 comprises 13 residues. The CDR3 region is CASRGTAAGSLHF. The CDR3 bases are TGTGCCAGCAGGGGGACAGCCGCGGGATCCCTCCACTTT.

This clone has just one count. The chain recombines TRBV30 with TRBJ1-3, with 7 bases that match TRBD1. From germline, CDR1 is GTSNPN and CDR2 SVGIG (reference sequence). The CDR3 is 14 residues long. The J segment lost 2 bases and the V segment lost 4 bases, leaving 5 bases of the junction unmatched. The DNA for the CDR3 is TGTGCCTGGAACCCCACAGGGGCTGGAAACACCATATATTTT. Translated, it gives CAWNPTGAGNTIYF.

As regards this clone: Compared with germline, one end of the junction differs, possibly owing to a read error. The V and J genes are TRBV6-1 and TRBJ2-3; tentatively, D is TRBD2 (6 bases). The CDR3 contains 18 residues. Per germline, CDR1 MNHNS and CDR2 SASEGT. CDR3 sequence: CASSDGGPRGSRTYTQYF. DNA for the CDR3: TGTGCCAGCAGTGACGGAGGGCCCCGCGGCTCCCGCACATATACGCAGTATTTT.

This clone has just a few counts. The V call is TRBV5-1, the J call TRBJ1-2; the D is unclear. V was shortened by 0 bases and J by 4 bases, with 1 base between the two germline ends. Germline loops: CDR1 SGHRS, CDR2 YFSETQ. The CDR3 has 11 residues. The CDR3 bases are TGCGCCAGCAGCTTGGGCTATGGCTACACCTTC. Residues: CASSLGYGYTF.

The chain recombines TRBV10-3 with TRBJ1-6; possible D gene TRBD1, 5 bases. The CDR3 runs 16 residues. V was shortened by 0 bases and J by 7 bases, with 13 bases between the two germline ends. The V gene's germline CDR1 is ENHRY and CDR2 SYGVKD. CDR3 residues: CAISESLGTSNSPLHF. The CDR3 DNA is TGTGCCATCAGTGAGTCTTTGGGGACCTCCAATTCACCCCTCCACTTT.

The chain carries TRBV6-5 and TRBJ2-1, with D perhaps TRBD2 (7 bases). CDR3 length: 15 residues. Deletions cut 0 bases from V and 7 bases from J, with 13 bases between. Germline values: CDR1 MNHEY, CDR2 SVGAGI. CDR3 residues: CASSYSPGGRNEQFF. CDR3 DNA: TGTGCCAGCAGTTACTCTCCGGGGGGCCGGAATGAGCAGTTCTTC.

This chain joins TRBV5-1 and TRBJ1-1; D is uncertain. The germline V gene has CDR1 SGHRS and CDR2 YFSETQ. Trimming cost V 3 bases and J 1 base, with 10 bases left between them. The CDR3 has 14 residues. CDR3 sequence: CASSSGAGNTEAFF. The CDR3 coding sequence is TGCGCCAGCAGCTCAGGCGCGGGGAACACTGAAGCTTTCTTT.

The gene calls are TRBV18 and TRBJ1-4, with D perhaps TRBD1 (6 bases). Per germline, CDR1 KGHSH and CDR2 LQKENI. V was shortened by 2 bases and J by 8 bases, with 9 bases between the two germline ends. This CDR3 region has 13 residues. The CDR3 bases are TGTGCCAGCTCACCAGGGACAAGAGAAAAACTGTTTTTT. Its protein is CASSPGTREKLFF. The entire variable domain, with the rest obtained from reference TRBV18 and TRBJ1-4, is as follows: NAGVMQNPRHLVRRRGQEARLRCSPMKGHSHVYWYRQLPEEGLKFMVYLQKENIIDESGMPKERFSAEFPKEGPSILRIQQVVRGDSAAYFCASSPGTREKLFFGSGTQLSVL.

As DNA, the CDR3 is TGCGCCAGCAGTGAGAGCACTGAAGCTTTCTTT. Amino acid sequence: CASSESTEAFF. The gene calls are TRBV10-2 and TRBJ1-1; no reliable D call. Per germline, CDR1 WSHSY and CDR2 SAAADI. This CDR3 contains 11 residues. V was cut by 2 bases and J by 4 bases, with 2 bases left in between.

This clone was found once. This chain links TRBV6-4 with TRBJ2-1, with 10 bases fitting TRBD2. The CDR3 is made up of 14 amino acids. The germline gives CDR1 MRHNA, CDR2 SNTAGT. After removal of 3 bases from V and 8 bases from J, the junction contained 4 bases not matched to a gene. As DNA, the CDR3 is TGTGCCAGCAGTGAAGCGGGGGGGCCGGATGAGCAGTTCTTC. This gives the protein CASSEAGGPDEQFF.

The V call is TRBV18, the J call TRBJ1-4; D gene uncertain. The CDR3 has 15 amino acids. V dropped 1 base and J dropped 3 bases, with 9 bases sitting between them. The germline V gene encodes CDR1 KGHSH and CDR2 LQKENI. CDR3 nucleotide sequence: TGTGCCAGCTCACCACAGGGCCCAGCTAATGAAAAACTGTTTTTT. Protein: CASSPQGPANEKLFF.

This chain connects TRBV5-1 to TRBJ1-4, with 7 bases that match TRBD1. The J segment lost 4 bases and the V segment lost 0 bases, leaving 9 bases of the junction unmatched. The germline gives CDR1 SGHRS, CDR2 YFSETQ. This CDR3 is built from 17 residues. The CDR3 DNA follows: TGCGCCAGCAGCTTGGCACCAGGGGGTCTCATTAATGAAAAACTGTTTTTT. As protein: CASSLAPGGLINEKLFF.

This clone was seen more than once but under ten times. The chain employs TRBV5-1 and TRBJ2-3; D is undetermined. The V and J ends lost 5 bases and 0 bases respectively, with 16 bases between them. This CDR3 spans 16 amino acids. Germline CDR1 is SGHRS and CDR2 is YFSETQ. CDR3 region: CASRVVSPASTDTQYF. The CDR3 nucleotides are TGCGCCAGCAGGGTCGTATCCCCTGCTAGCACAGATACGCAGTATTTT. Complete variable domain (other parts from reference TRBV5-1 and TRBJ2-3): KAGVTQTPRYLIKTRGQQVTLSCSPISGHRSVSWYQQTPGQGLQFLFEYFSETQRNKGNFPGRFSGRQFSNSRSEMNVSTLELGDSALYLCASRVVSPASTDTQYFGPGTRLTVL.

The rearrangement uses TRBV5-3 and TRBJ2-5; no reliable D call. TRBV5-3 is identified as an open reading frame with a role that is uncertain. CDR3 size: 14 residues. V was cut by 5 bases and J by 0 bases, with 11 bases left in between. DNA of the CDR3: TGTGCCAGAAGAGGCCCGGTGAACCAAGAGACCCAGTACTTC. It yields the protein CARRGPVNQETQYF.